This TCR beta chain was retrieved from a study of cytomegalovirus exposure and HLA in healthy donors. The PCR had 60 Vbeta and 13 Jbeta primers. The method was immunoSEQ multiplex PCR; TCRdb's version includes in-frame clones alone and lacks a portion of them. The data contain over 150,000 clones, 70% to 90% of them seen just once; the ten biggest clones take up approximately 2.1%. Study findings and constraints: A previous analysis found most TCR beta V segments productive roughly 87% or roughly 30% of the time. In a later analysis, HLA-associated beta chains showed higher expansion and lower generation probabilities than comparable chains. In a later analysis, a missense DCLRE1C variant was linked to TCR beta V- and J-gene trimming. More than 15,000 TCR beta sequences were associated with HLA alleles at 0.05 false discovery rate in a later analysis.

Germline CDR1 is SGHVS and CDR2 is FNYEAQ. The CDR3 runs 15 residues. V gave up 3 bases and J gave up 5 bases, with 16 bases separating them. For this clone: The target antigen is unknown.

This clonotype originated in a woman between 18 and 29 years old in good health and CMV-seronegative. The sample consisted of PBMCs. The J gene is TRBJ2-5, the V gene TRBV7-6; D might be TRBD2 (6 bases). CDR3 residues: CASSLFGAGGETQYF. The CDR3 DNA reads as TGTGCCAGCAGCTTGTTCGGAGCGGGTGGGGAGACCCAGTACTTC.